The 3 T cell receptor beta chains in this list originate from one sample, sequenced in a study of T cells in Graves' hyperthyroidism and ophthalmopathy. RNA transcripts were the template for amplifying TCR beta CDR3 regions. TCR CDR3 regions were first amplified by RT-PCR with HTBI primers. TCRdb ran MiXCR on the multiplex PCR reads and lists one entry per CDR3 protein. Among about 400,000 distinct CDR3 sequences listed, 15% to 17% were seen once. Sequenced input: blood. These receptors came from a woman under 30 with Graves' hyperthyroidism.

This clonotype was recorded at least ten times. The chain uses TRBV28 and TRBJ2-4; D is perhaps TRBD2 (7 bases). CDR3 length equals 15 residues. Germline V lookup: CDR1 MDHEN, CDR2 SYDVKM. V lost 6 bases and J 3 bases, leaving 15 bases between the germline ends. The CDR3 DNA reads as TGTGCCAGCAGACAAGGGGGGGCGGGCAAAAACATTCAGTACTTC. Translating it yields CASRQGGAGKNIQYF.

This clonotype was seen at least ten times. The V call is TRBV15, the J call TRBJ2-1, with a possible D match to TRBD1 (6 bases). V dropped 4 bases and J dropped 7 bases, with 20 bases sitting between them. The CDR3 covers 16 residues. The V gene's germline CDR1 is LNHNV and CDR2 YYDKDF (reference sequence). CDR3 coding DNA: TGTGCCACCAGCACCCTCGGAACGGGACAACTAAATGAGCAGTTCTTC. Its protein is CATSTLGTGQLNEQFF. Together with reference TRBV15 and TRBJ2-1, the CDR3 gives the full variable domain: DAMVIQNPRYQVTQFGKPVTLSCSQTLNHNVMYWYQQKSSQAPKLLFHYYDKDFNNEADTPDNFQSRRPNTSFCFLDIRSPGLGDTAMYLCATSTLGTGQLNEQFFGPGTRLTVL.

This clonotype was recorded many times. The chain is built from TRBV6-1 and TRBJ1-3; D uncertain. V was shortened by 6 bases and J by 4 bases, with 7 bases between the two germline ends. This CDR3 comprises 12 residues. The germline V gene has CDR1 MNHNS and CDR2 SASEGT. CDR3 in amino acids: CASRHPGNTIYF. The CDR3 nucleotides are TGTGCCAGCAGGCACCCCGGAAACACCATATATTTT.